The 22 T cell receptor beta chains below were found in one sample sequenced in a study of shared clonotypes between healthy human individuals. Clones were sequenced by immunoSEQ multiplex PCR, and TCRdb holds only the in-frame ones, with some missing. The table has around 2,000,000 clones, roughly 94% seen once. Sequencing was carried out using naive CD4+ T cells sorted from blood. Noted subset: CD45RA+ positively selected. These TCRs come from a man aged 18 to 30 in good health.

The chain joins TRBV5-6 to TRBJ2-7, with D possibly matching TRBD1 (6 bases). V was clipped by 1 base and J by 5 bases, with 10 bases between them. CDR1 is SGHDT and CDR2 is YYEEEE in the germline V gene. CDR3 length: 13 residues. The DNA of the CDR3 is TGTGCCAGCAGCTTGTCGACAGGACACGAGCAGTACTTC. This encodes CASSLSTGHEQYF.

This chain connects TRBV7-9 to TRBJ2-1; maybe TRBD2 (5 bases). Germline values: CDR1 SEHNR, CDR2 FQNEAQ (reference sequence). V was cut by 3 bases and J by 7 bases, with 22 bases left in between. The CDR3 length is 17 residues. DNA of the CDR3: TGTGCCAGCAGCTTCGGAACCCTAGCCTTCTCCTGGAATGAGCAGTTCTTC. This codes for CASSFGTLAFSWNEQFF.

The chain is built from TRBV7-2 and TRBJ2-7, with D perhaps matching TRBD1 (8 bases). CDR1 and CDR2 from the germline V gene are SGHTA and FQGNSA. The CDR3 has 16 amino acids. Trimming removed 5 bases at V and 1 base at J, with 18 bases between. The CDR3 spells CASSLRGGQASYEQYF. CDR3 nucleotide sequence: TGTGCCAGCAGCCTAAGGGGGGGACAGGCTTCCTACGAGCAGTACTTC.

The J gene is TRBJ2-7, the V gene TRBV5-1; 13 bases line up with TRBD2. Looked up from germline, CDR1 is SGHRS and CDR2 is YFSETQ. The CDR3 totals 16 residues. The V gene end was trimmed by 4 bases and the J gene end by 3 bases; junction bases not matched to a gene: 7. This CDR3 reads CASSKHTSGGDYEQYF. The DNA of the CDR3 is TGCGCCAGCAGCAAGCACACTAGCGGGGGGGACTACGAGCAGTACTTC. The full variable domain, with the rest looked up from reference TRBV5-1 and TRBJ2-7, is KAGVTQTPRYLIKTRGQQVTLSCSPISGHRSVSWYQQTPGQGLQFLFEYFSETQRNKGNFPGRFSGRQFSNSRSEMNVSTLELGDSALYLCASSKHTSGGDYEQYFGPGTRLTVT.

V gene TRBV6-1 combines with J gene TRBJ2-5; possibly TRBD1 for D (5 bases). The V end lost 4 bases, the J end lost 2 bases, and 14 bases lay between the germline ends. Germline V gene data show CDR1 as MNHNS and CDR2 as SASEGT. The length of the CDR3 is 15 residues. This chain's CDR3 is CASSVTGGLQETQYF. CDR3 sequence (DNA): TGTGCCAGCAGTGTTACAGGTGGCTTACAAGAGACCCAGTACTTC.

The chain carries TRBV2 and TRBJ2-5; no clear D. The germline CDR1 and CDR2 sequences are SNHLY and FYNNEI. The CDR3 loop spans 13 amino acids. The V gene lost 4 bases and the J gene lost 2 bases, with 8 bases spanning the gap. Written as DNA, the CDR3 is TGTGCCAGCAGTGTGGTGCAGCAAGAGACCCAGTACTTC. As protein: CASSVVQQETQYF.

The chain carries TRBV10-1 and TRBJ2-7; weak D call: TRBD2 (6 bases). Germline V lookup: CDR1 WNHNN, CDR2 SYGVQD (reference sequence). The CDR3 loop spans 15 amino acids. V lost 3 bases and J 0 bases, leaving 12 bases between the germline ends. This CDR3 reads CASSDGGVPSYEQYF. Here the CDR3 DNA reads TGCGCCAGCAGTGATGGCGGGGTGCCCTCCTACGAGCAGTACTTC.

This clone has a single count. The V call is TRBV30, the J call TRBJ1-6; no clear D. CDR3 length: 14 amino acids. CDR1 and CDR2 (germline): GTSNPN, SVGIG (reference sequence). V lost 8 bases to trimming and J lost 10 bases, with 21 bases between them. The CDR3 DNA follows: TGTGCCCTGCAGACCGGGGTCGGTGGGTCACCCCTCCACTTT. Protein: CALQTGVGGSPLHF.

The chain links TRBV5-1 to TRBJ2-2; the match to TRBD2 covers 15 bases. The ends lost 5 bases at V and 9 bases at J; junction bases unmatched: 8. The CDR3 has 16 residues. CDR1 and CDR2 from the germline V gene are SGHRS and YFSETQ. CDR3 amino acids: CASRTGTSGGSRELFF. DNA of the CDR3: TGCGCCAGCAGGACCGGGACTAGCGGGGGGTCGAGGGAGCTGTTTTTT.

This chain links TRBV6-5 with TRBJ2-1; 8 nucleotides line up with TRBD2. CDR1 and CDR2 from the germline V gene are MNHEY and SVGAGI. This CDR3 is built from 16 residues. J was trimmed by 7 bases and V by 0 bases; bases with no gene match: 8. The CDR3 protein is CASSYSKAGVGNEQFF. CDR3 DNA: TGTGCCAGCAGTTACTCGAAAGCGGGAGTAGGGAATGAGCAGTTCTTC.

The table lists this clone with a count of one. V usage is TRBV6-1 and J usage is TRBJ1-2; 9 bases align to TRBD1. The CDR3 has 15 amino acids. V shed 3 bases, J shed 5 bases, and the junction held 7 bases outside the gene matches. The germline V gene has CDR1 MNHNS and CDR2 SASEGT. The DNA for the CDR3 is TGTGCCAGCAGTGACTTACCGGGACAGGGTTATGGCTACACCTTC. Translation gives CASSDLPGQGYGYTF.

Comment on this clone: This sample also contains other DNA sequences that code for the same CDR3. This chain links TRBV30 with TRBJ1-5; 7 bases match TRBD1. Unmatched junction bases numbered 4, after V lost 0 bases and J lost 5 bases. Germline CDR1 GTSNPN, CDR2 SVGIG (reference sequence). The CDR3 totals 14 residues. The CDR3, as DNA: TGTGCCTGGAGTGTCAGGCAGGGGGATCAGCCCCAGCATTTT. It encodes CAWSVRQGDQPQHF.

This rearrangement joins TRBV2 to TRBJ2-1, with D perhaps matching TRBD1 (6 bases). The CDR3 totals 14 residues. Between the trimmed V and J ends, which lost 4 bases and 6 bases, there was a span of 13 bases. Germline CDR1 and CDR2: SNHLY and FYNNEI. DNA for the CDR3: TGTGCCAGCAGTGCGCGGACAGAACGCAATGAGCAGTTCTTC. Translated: CASSARTERNEQFF.

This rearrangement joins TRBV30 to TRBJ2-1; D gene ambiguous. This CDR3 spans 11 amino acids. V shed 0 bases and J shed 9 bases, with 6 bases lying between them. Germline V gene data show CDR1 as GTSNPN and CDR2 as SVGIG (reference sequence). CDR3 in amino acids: CAWSVEAEQFF. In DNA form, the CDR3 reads TGTGCCTGGAGTGTAGAAGCTGAGCAGTTCTTC.

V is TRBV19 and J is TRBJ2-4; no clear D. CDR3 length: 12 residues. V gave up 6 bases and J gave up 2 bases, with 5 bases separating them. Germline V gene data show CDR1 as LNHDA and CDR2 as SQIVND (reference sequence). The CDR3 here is CASRGTKNIQYF. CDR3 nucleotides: TGTGCCAGTAGGGGAACCAAAAACATTCAGTACTTC.

CDR3 sequence: CASSLQGGYNYGYTF. CDR3 sequence (DNA): TGTGCCAGCAGCTTACAGGGGGGTTATAACTATGGCTACACCTTC. The genes are TRBV5-4 and TRBJ1-2, with 8 nucleotides matching TRBD1. The CDR3 runs 15 residues. Unmatched junction bases numbered 4, after V lost 2 bases and J lost 1 base. Germline loops: CDR1 SGHNT, CDR2 YYREEE (reference sequence).

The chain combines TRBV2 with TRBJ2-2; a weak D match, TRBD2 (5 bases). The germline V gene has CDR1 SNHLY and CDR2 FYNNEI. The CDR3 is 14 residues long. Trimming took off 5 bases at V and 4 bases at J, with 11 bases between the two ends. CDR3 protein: CASSTGFGTGELFF. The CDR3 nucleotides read TGTGCCAGCAGTACGGGGTTCGGCACCGGGGAGCTGTTTTTT.

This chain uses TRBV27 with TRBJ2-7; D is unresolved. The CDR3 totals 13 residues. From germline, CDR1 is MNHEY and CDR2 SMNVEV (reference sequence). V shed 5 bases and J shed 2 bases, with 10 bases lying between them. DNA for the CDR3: TGTGCCAGCAGTCAATTCGGTCCCTACGAGCAGTACTTC. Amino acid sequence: CASSQFGPYEQYF.

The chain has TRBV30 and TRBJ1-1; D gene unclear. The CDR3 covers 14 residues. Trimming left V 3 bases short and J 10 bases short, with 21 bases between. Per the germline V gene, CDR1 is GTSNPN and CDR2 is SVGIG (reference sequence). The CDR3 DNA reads TGTGCCTGGAGCCGTACGTCGGATCCCGACGGAGCTTTCTTT. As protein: CAWSRTSDPDGAFF.

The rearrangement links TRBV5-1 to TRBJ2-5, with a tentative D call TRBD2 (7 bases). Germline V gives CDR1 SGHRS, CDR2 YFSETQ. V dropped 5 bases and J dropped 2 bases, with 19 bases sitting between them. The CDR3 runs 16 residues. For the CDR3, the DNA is TGCGCCAGCAGTCCTGGACCAGGGAGGGGGCAAGAGACCCAGTACTTC. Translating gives CASSPGPGRGQETQYF.

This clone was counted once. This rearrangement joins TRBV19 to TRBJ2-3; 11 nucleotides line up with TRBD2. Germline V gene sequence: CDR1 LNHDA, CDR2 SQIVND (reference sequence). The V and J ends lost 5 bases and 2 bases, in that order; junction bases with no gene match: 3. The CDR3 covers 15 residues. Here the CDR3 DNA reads TGTGCCAGTAGTCCGACTAGCGGGAACACAGATACGCAGTATTTT. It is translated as CASSPTSGNTDTQYF.

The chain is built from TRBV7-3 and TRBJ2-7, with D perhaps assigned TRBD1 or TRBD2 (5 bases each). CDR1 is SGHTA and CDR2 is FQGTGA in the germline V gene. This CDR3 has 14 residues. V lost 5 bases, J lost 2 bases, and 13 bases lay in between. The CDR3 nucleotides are TGTGCCAGCAGCCATGGGGGATGCCCCTACGAGCAGTACTTC. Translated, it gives CASSHGGCPYEQYF.